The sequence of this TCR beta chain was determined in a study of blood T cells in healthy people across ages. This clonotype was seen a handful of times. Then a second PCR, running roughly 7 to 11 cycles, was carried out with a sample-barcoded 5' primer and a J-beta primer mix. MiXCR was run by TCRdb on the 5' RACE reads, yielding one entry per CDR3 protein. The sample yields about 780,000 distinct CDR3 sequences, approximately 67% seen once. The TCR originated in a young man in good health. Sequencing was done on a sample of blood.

CDR3 residues: CASSDFLAGQETQYF. CDR3 sequence (DNA): TGTGCCAGCAGTGACTTCCTAGCGGGGCAAGAGACCCAGTACTTC. This sequence joins TRBV6-2 or TRBV6-3 and TRBJ2-5; 9 positions match TRBD2. Looked up from germline, CDR1 is MNHEY and CDR2 is SVGEGT. The CDR3 length is 15 residues. The ends lost 5 bases at V and 2 bases at J; junction bases unmatched: 6.